These 21 T cell receptor beta chains share one sample of origin, sequenced in a study of T-cell memory formation after mild COVID-19. In TCRdb, the 5' RACE reads were re-called with MiXCR into one record per CDR3 protein. The sample carries roughly 450,000 distinct CDR3 sequences, about 20% recorded once. The sample was PBMCs or a T cell subset sorted from them (not recorded which). These receptor sequences come from an adult woman who had mild COVID-19 (a few samples of this study predate the infection). Cell type and time point are not known.

This clonotype came up a few times. This chain connects TRBV2 to TRBJ1-6, with D possibly being TRBD1 (5 bases). Germline CDR1 is SNHLY and CDR2 is FYNNEI. V was shortened by 3 bases and J by 0 bases, with 15 bases between the two germline ends. The CDR3 consists of 18 residues. The CDR3 reads CASSDGKTGSSYNSPLHF. The DNA of the CDR3 is TGTGCCAGCAGTGATGGGAAAACAGGAAGCTCCTATAATTCACCCCTCCACTTT.

The chain joins TRBV7-2 to TRBJ2-3, with D possibly TRBD2 on 6 matching bases. The CDR3 contains 16 residues. Trimming took off 2 bases at V and 4 bases at J, with 16 bases between the two ends. Germline lookup yields CDR1 SGHTA and CDR2 FQGNSA. Here the CDR3 reads CASSLRLVIGADTQYF. CDR3 in DNA: TGTGCCAGCAGCTTACGACTAGTTATAGGGGCAGATACGCAGTATTTT.

In this sample, this clonotype turned up a few times. V and J are TRBV5-1 and TRBJ2-7; 7 positions agree with TRBD1. Germline CDR1 is SGHRS and CDR2 is YFSETQ. V lost 4 bases, J lost 7 bases, and 11 bases stayed unmatched. The CDR3 extends over 14 amino acids. CDR3 sequence: CASSTDRNAREQYF. The CDR3 coding sequence is TGCGCCAGCAGCACGGACAGGAATGCTCGAGAGCAGTACTTC.

This clonotype has just a few counts. The chain carries TRBV5-1 and TRBJ2-7; 11 bases align to TRBD2. Germline loops: CDR1 SGHRS, CDR2 YFSETQ. There are 13 residues in the CDR3. V shed 5 bases and J 4 bases; nucleotides not matched to a gene: 2. The CDR3 nucleotides are TGCGCCAGCAGTCCTAGCGGGAGGTACGAGCAGTACTTC. Protein product: CASSPSGRYEQYF.

A few counts support this clonotype. This rearrangement joins TRBV6-5 to TRBJ2-7; D unresolved. The CDR3 is made up of 15 amino acids. V gave up 7 bases and J gave up 0 bases, with 16 bases separating them. Germline V gives CDR1 MNHEY, CDR2 SVGAGI. The CDR3 loop reads CASNPSPPRSYEQYF. In DNA, the CDR3 is TGTGCCAGCAACCCCTCCCCCCCGCGCTCCTACGAGCAGTACTTC.

This chain links TRBV7-9 with TRBJ2-1; D remains ambiguous. The CDR3 length is 16 residues. CDR1 SEHNR and CDR2 FQNEAQ come from the germline V gene (reference sequence). Between the trimmed V and J ends, which lost 5 bases and 0 bases, there was a span of 14 bases. In DNA, the CDR3 is TGTGCCAGCAGCACCACCCGGACGAGCTCCTACAATGAGCAGTTCTTC. Amino acid sequence: CASSTTRTSSYNEQFF. Full variable domain (remainder filled in from reference TRBV7-9 and TRBJ2-1): DTGVSQNPRHKITKRGQNVTFRCDPISEHNRLYWYRQTLGQGPEFLTYFQNEAQLEKSRLLSDRFSAERPKGSFSTLEIQRTEQGDSAMYLCASSTTRTSSYNEQFFGPGTRLTVL.

This clonotype was counted a few times. This rearrangement joins TRBV5-1 to TRBJ2-3, with 15 bases that match TRBD2. Germline CDR1 SGHRS, CDR2 YFSETQ. This CDR3 spans 18 amino acids. Trimming removed 3 bases from V and 3 bases from J; junction bases left unmatched: 8. CDR3 coding DNA: TGCGCCAGCAGCTCCGGACTAGCGGGAGGGACGGGGACAGATACGCAGTATTTT. As protein: CASSSGLAGGTGTDTQYF.

This clonotype was detected ten times or more. The gene calls are TRBV9 and TRBJ2-7, with 11 bases lining up with TRBD2. The CDR3 contains 14 residues. The V and J ends lost 1 base and 6 bases, in that order; junction bases with no gene match: 3. Germline values: CDR1 SGDLS, CDR2 YYNGEE. Here the CDR3 DNA reads TGTGCCAGCAGCGTAACCGGGACTAGCGGCGAGCAGTACTTC. Translating gives CASSVTGTSGEQYF.

This clonotype was found a few times. V is TRBV7-2 and J is TRBJ2-3, with 12 nucleotides matching TRBD2. The CDR3 extends over 16 amino acids. The trim removed 5 bases at V and 0 bases at J, leaving 3 bases unmatched. In germline, CDR1 is SGHTA, CDR2 FQGNSA. The CDR3 protein is CASSQTSGSSTDTQYF. The CDR3 region has the DNA TGTGCCAGCAGCCAGACTAGCGGGAGCAGCACAGATACGCAGTATTTT.

This rearrangement joins TRBV6-2 or TRBV6-3 to TRBJ2-1; 11 nucleotides match TRBD2. In germline, CDR1 is MNHEY, CDR2 SVGEGT. This CDR3 is built from 17 residues. The trim removed 6 bases at V and 5 bases at J, leaving 12 bases unmatched. This chain's CDR3 is CASSFRTGTSGHNEQFF. The CDR3 coding sequence is TGTGCCAGCAGCTTCAGAACCGGGACTAGCGGCCACAATGAGCAGTTCTTC.

The chain links TRBV12-3 or TRBV12-4 to TRBJ1-1; 10 nucleotides line up with TRBD1. The CDR3 is 14 residues long. Trimming cost V 5 bases and J 2 bases; bases outside gene matches: 2. The CDR3 DNA reads as TGTGCCAGCAGTGACAGGGGGCGAAACACTGAAGCTTTCTTT. The encoded protein is CASSDRGRNTEAFF.

This clonotype was detected ten times or more. V is TRBV7-3 and J is TRBJ1-1; D is ambiguous. Looked up from germline, CDR1 is SGHTA and CDR2 is FQGTGA. Trimming shortened V by 5 bases and J by 6 bases, and 16 bases separated the two germline ends. This CDR3 has 14 amino acids. The CDR3, as DNA: TGTGCCAGCAGCCCCGGCCCAGGTGGCGCTGAAGCTTTCTTT. Translating it yields CASSPGPGGAEAFF.

V gene TRBV5-1 combines with J gene TRBJ2-7, with 11 bases lining up with TRBD2. V dropped 4 bases and J dropped 4; count of bases not matched to a gene: 16. The CDR3 length is 18 residues. Germline CDR1 is SGHRS and CDR2 is YFSETQ. The CDR3 DNA sequence: TGCGCCAGCAGCCCCGGGACTAGCGGAGGATCCTATGCTTACGAGCAGTACTTC. Amino acids: CASSPGTSGGSYAYEQYF.

The chain links TRBV14 to TRBJ2-1; D is possibly TRBD2 (6 bases). The CDR3 covers 12 residues. The V end lost 5 bases, the J end lost 10 bases, and 12 bases lay between the germline ends. The V gene's germline CDR1 is SGHDN and CDR2 FVKESK. DNA of the CDR3: TGTGCCAGCAGCTCCTATGGGGGGGAGCAGTTCTTC. Amino acids: CASSSYGGEQFF.

V usage is TRBV5-6 and J usage is TRBJ1-2; D not resolved. CDR1 and CDR2 from the germline V gene are SGHDT and YYEEEE. The CDR3 spans 14 residues. Trimming took 0 bases from V and 4 from J, leaving 10 bases between them. CDR3 region: CASSLAQSGYGYTF. CDR3 in DNA: TGTGCCAGCAGCTTGGCCCAGTCTGGCTATGGCTACACCTTC.

The chain is built from TRBV2 and TRBJ1-5, with 7 bases that match TRBD1. The CDR3 length is 16 residues. The V and J ends lost 6 bases and 4 bases, in that order; junction bases with no gene match: 12. Germline V CDR1 and CDR2: SNHLY, FYNNEI. This CDR3 reads CASRARQGGSNQPQHF. CDR3 sequence (DNA): TGTGCCAGCAGGGCTCGACAGGGTGGGTCTAATCAGCCCCAGCATTTT.

V gene TRBV5-1 combines with J gene TRBJ1-4, with D maybe TRBD1 (6 bases). CDR1 and CDR2 from the germline V gene are SGHRS and YFSETQ. The CDR3 runs to 15 residues. The V end lost 0 bases, the J end lost 1 base, and 7 bases lay between the germline ends. The CDR3 sequence is CASSLARGTNEKLFF. The CDR3, as DNA: TGCGCCAGCAGCTTGGCCAGGGGAACTAATGAAAAACTGTTTTTT.

This clonotype was observed a handful of times. J is TRBJ2-7 and V is TRBV12-3 or TRBV12-4, with 9 bases identical to TRBD1. The V and J ends lost 7 bases and 3 bases, in that order; junction bases with no gene match: 7. The CDR3 runs to 14 residues. In DNA, the CDR3 is TGTGCCAGCACCTCACAGGACAGGGGCTACGAGCAGTACTTC. It encodes CASTSQDRGYEQYF.

This clonotype was detected a few times. V and J are TRBV24-1 and TRBJ1-1; D possibly corresponds to TRBD1 (5 bases). The V end was cut by 0 bases, the J end by 8 bases, with 9 bases between. The CDR3 contains 13 residues. From germline, CDR1 is KGHDR and CDR2 SFDVKD. The DNA of the CDR3 is TGTGCCACCAGTGATTTGTCCGGGGGAGAAGCTTTCTTT. Its protein is CATSDLSGGEAFF.

The rearrangement joins TRBV29-1 to TRBJ1-1; TRBD1 aligns across 9 bases. The germline V gene has CDR1 SQVTM and CDR2 ANQGSEA. The CDR3 spans 12 residues. V lost 7 bases to trimming and J lost 8 bases; unmatched junction nucleotides: 8. The CDR3 nucleotides are TGCAGCGGATCCGGGACAGGGACCGAAGCTTTCTTT. Protein product: CSGSGTGTEAFF.

This clonotype was seen only a few times. The CDR3 bases are TGTGCCAGCAGTTCCACCGGACAGGGGTTCTACAATGAGCAGTTCTTC. Protein: CASSSTGQGFYNEQFF. This sequence joins TRBV6-5 and TRBJ2-1, with 9 bases matching TRBD1. The CDR3 has 16 amino acids. V lost 4 bases and J lost 3; bases outside the gene matches: 7. Germline assignment: CDR1 MNHEY and CDR2 SVGAGI.